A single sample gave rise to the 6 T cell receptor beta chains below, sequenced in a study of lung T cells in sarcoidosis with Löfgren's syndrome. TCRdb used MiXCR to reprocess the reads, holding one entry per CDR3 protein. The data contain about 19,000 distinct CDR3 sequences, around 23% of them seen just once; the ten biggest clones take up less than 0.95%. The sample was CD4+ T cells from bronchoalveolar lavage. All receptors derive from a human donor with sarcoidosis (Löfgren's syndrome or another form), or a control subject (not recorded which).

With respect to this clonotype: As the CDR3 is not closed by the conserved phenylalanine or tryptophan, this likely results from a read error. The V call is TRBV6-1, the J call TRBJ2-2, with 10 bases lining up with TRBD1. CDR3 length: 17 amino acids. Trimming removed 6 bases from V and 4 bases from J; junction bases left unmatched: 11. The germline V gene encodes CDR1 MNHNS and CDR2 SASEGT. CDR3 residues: CASRRQGTGVFTGELFL. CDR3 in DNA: TGTGCCAGCAGGCGACAAGGGACAGGGGTCTTCACCGGGGAGCTGTTTCTT.

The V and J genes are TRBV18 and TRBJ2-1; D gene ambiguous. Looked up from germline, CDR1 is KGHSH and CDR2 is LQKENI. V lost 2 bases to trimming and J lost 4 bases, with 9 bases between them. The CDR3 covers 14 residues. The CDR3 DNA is TGTGCCAGCTCACCAGAGATGGGTTACAATGAGCAGTTCTTC. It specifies CASSPEMGYNEQFF.

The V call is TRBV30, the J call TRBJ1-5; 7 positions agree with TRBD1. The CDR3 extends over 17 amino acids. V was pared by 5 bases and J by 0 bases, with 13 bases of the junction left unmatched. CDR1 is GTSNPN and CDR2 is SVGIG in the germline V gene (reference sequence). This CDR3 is CAWAGQRELNSNQPQHF. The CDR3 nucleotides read TGTGCCTGGGCGGGACAGAGGGAGCTTAATAGCAATCAGCCCCAGCATTTT.

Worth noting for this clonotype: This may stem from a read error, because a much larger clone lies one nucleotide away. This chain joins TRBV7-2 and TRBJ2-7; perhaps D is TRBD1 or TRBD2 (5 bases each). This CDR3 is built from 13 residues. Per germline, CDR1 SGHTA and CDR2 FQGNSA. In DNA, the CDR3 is TGTGCCAGCAGCCCGCCCCGGGACGACGAGCGGTACTTC. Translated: CASSPPRDDERYF.

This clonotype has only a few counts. In DNA, the CDR3 is TGTGCCAGCAGACGACAGGGTACCCCTGAAGCTTTCTTT. This encodes CASRRQGTPEAFF. The genes are TRBV3-1 and TRBJ1-1; the match to TRBD1 covers 7 bases. The CDR3 covers 13 residues. Germline V lookup: CDR1 LGHDT, CDR2 YNNKEL (reference sequence). After removal of 6 bases from V and 6 bases from J, the junction contained 7 bases not matched to a gene.

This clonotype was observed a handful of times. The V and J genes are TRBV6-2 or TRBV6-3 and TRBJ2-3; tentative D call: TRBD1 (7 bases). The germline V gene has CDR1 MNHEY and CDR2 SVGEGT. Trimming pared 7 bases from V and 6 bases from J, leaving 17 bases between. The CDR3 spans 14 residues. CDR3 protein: CASNAGGITDTQYF. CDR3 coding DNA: TGTGCCAGCAACGCAGGGGGGATCACGGATACGCAGTATTTT.